This T cell receptor beta chain was identified during a study of technical replicates of blood from a handful of donors. Germline-derived CDR1 and CDR2 are SGHTA and FQGNSA. The CDR3 length is 14 residues. With V trimmed by 4 bases and J by 9 bases, 7 bases remained unmatched. The table came from immunoSEQ multiplex PCR; TCRdb's copy has only in-frame clones and leaves some out. Found here are 8,000 to 9,000 clones, almost 90% of them singletons; the top ten hold 9.5% to 13%. The rearrangement links TRBV7-2 to TRBJ2-1, with 9 bases fitting TRBD1. Input material: PBMCs. The TCR was taken from a human donor in good health. The CDR3 spells CASSSGQGVTEQFF. The CDR3, as DNA: TGTGCCAGCAGCTCGGGACAGGGAGTGACTGAGCAGTTCTTC.